This passage covers 5 T cell receptor beta chains from one sample sequenced in a study of Ad26.COV2.S vaccination and SARS-CoV-2 variants (TCRdb year 2021). Library preparation used the immunoSEQ multiplex PCR assay. As stored in TCRdb, this immuneACCESS dataset retains in-frame rearrangements with V and J assigned. A fraction of the clones does not appear; measured against another copy, unresolved V genes explain less than half of the discrepancy, and the remainder lacks a known reason. The sample data list about 400,000 clones, and roughly 90% of these were observed just once. Around 2% of the sample rests with the top ten. The treatment or condition label on this specimen signifies: around 19 received Ad26.COV2.S at low or high dose, single or two shots; roughly five received placebo; per-sample allocation not given. For vaccine and placebo recipients, the sequenced repertoires came from samples collected on day 63 after the first injection.

This specimen consisted of peripheral blood, obtained in a trial of Ad26.COV2.S vaccine versus placebo. These receptors came from a person aged 18-60 years who received the Ad26.COV2.S COVID-19 vaccine or a placebo.

The chain is built from TRBV18 and TRBJ1-1; D gene unclear. Germline assignment: CDR1 KGHSH and CDR2 LQKENI. V gave up 1 base and J gave up 0 bases, with 3 bases separating them. The CDR3 spans 13 residues. The CDR3 DNA follows: TGTGCCAGCTCACCACAGCTGAACACTGAAGCTTTCTTT. Residues: CASSPQLNTEAFF.

This clone has a single count. This chain links TRBV19 with TRBJ2-3, with 10 bases aligning to TRBD1. The V gene end was trimmed by 5 bases and the J gene end by 4 bases; junction bases not matched to a gene: 3. The V gene's germline CDR1 is LNHDA and CDR2 SQIVND (reference sequence). The length of the CDR3 is 14 residues. CDR3 nucleotides: TGTGCCAGTAGTCGGACAGGGGGTCCAGATACGCAGTATTTT. This codes for CASSRTGGPDTQYF.

This chain joins TRBV19 and TRBJ1-2; D may be TRBD1 (6 bases). CDR1 is LNHDA, CDR2 SQIVND, per germline (reference sequence). This CDR3 is built from 12 residues. V was clipped by 9 bases and J by 8 bases, with 16 bases between them. The CDR3 here is CARATGGIGYTF. CDR3 nucleotide sequence: TGTGCCAGGGCGACAGGTGGGATCGGCTACACCTTC.

V usage is TRBV9 and J usage is TRBJ2-1; TRBD2 aligns across 7 bases. This CDR3 has 15 amino acids. The germline V gene encodes CDR1 SGDLS and CDR2 YYNGEE. With V trimmed by 0 bases and J by 6 bases, 6 bases remained unmatched. CDR3 in DNA: TGTGCCAGCAGCGTAGGCGGGAGCGCCTCCAATGAGCAGTTCTTC. Its translation is CASSVGGSASNEQFF.

V and J are TRBV7-9 and TRBJ2-5, with D perhaps matching TRBD1 (6 bases). CDR1 SEHNR and CDR2 FQNEAQ come from the germline V gene (reference sequence). The CDR3 has 12 residues. The V and J ends lost 3 bases and 5 bases respectively, with 7 bases between them. The CDR3 DNA follows: TGTGCCAGCAGCTTCGACAGGGAGACCCAGTACTTC. Its protein product is CASSFDRETQYF.